This TCR beta chain was sequenced in a study of regulatory T cells in long-lasting Graves disease. Study-level results: Accuracy may have suffered from the small sample size.

Regarding time point: persistent/refractory GD, antithyroid drugs over 5 years with positive TRAb. There was RNA extracted from PBMCs, and the TCR library was made from it. Only a few counts were recorded for this clonotype. Its specificity is unknown. Construction of the TCR beta libraries employed iRepertoire HTBI primers in conjunction with Arm-PCR of CDR3 regions. TCRdb redid the calling of the multiplex PCR reads with MiXCR, one entry per CDR3 protein. The data contain roughly 500,000 distinct CDR3 sequences, approximately 21% of them singletons. V was clipped by 2 bases and J by 4 bases; unmatched bases: 6. The CDR3 has 15 residues. Germline loops: CDR1 SGDLS, CDR2 YYNGEE.

The TCR was taken from a female donor with Graves disease. The rearrangement links TRBV9 to TRBJ2-7; 10 nucleotides line up with TRBD2. The sample was peripheral blood mononuclear cells (PBMCs), taken when the disease was refractory, from a patient treated with antithyroid drugs. The CDR3 is CASSVASGSVYEQYF. CDR3 sequence (DNA): TGTGCCAGCAGCGTTGCTAGCGGGAGTGTGTACGAGCAGTACTTC.